The clone carrying this TCR beta chain was counted only a few times. This entry comes from a study of cytomegalovirus exposure and HLA in healthy donors. CDR1 is SGHVS, CDR2 FNYEAQ, per germline. CDR3 length equals 12 residues. With 10 bases removed from V and 6 bases from J, the gap between germline ends came to 13 bases. Use of 60 Vbeta and 13 Jbeta primers characterized the PCR. Produced via immunoSEQ multiplex PCR; TCRdb's table is partial and in-frame only. The sample shows fewer than 70,000 clones, approximately 70% of them seen only once. The chain is built from TRBV7-6 and TRBJ2-1; a possible D gene is TRBD1 (5 bases). The sequence came from a male donor in good health and CMV-seropositive. The sample was PBMCs. The DNA of the CDR3 is TGTGCCATAGGGGTAATGGGCAATGAGCAGTTCTTC. This codes for CAIGVMGNEQFF. Full variable domain (outside the CDR3, taken from reference TRBV7-6 and TRBJ2-1): GAGVSQSPRYKVTKRGQDVALRCDPISGHVSLYWYRQALGQGPEFLTYFNYEAQQDKSGLPNDRFSAERPEGSISTLTIQRTEQRDSAMYRCAIGVMGNEQFFGPGTRLTVL.